Given below is one T cell receptor (beta chain) in context. Antigen unknown. The sample belongs to a study of T-cell memory formation after mild COVID-19. Overall study findings and caveats: Pre-infection memory contained some responding clones, which suggested that cross-reactive memory had joined.

One entry per CDR3 protein results from TCRdb running MiXCR on the 5' RACE reads. The table records some 490,000 distinct CDR3 sequences, 18% of them present only once. This CDR3 has 14 amino acids. The junction had 3 bases not matched to a gene; V was cut back by 0 bases and J by 8 bases. The germline V gene has CDR1 SGDLS and CDR2 YYNGEE. Material for sequencing was PBMCs or a T cell subset sorted from them (not recorded which). The V gene is TRBV9, the J gene TRBJ2-1, with TRBD2 matching 9 bases. The sequence came from an adult woman who had mild COVID-19 (a few samples of this study predate the infection). Cell type and time point are not known. The CDR3 DNA reads TGTGCCAGCAGCGTAGGCGGGGGGGCGTATGAGCAGTTCTTC. Translated, it gives CASSVGGGAYEQFF.